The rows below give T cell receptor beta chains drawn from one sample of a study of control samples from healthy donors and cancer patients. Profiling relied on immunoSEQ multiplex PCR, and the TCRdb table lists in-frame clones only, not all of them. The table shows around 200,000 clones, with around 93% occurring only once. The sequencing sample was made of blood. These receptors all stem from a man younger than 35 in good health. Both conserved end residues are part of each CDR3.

cdr3_aa: CATSDDGTGTPWSQYF
v_call: TRBV24-1
j_call: TRBJ2-5

cdr3_aa: CAWTSTGFALHF
v_call: TRBV30
j_call: TRBJ1-6

cdr3_aa: CASTGGTGVLNTEAFF
v_call: TRBV10-3
j_call: TRBJ1-1

cdr3_aa: CATSDGGRNSNQPQHF
v_call: TRBV24-1
j_call: TRBJ1-5

cdr3_aa: CAISERDEAFF
v_call: TRBV10-3
j_call: TRBJ1-1

cdr3_aa: CTSSEGIGGNSPLHF
v_call: TRBV6-4
j_call: TRBJ1-6

cdr3_aa: CASSRPGDTEAFF
v_call: TRBV19
j_call: TRBJ1-1

cdr3_aa: CASSTGGGQPQHF
v_call: TRBV18
j_call: TRBJ1-5

cdr3_aa: CAWRVPGGGNF
v_call: TRBV30
j_call: TRBJ2-5

cdr3_aa: CASSTRDSALKGGYTF
v_call: TRBV27
j_call: TRBJ1-2

cdr3_aa: CAIIPYEQYF
v_call: TRBV19
j_call: TRBJ2-7

cdr3_aa: CASAASLSNQPQHF
v_call: TRBV12-5
j_call: TRBJ1-5

cdr3_aa: CASGDTSGGAMNTQYF
v_call: TRBV5-5
j_call: TRBJ2-3

cdr3_aa: CASRAKQGINYGYTF
v_call: TRBV6-4
j_call: TRBJ1-2

cdr3_aa: CASSLDSTETNYGYTF
v_call: TRBV11-3
j_call: TRBJ1-2